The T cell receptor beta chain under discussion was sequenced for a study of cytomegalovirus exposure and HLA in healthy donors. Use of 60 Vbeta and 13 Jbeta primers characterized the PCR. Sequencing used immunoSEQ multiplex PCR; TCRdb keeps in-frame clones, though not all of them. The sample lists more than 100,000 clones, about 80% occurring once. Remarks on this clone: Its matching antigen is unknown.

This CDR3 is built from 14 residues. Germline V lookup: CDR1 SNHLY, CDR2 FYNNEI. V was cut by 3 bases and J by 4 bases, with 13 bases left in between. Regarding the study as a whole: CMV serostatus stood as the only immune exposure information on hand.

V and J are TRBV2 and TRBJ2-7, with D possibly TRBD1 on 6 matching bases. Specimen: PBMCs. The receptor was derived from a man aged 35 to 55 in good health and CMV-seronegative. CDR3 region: CASSEGAGLYEQYF. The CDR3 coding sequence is TGTGCCAGCAGTGAGGGGGCCGGGTTGTACGAGCAGTACTTC. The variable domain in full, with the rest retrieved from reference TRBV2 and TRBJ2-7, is EPEVTQTPSHQVTQMGQEVILRCVPISNHLYFYWYRQILGQKVEFLVSFYNNEISEKSEIFDDQFSVERPDGSNFTLKIRSTKLEDSAMYFCASSEGAGLYEQYFGPGTRLTVT.